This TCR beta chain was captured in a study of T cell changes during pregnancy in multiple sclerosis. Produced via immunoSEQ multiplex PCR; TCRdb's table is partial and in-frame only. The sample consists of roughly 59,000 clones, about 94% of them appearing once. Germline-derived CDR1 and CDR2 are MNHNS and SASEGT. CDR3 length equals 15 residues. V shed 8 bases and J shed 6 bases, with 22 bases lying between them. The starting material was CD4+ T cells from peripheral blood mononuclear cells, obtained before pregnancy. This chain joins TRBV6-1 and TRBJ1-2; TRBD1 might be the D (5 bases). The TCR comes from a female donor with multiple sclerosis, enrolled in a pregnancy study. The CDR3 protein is CASGARRFGIDGYTF. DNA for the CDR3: TGTGCCAGCGGGGCCAGACGTTTTGGAATTGATGGCTACACCTTC.